This entry is about one T cell receptor (beta chain). The time point is: patch test 1, 2 weeks after DPC sensitization. Treatment noted: therapeutic diphenylcyclopropenone sensitization with weekly scalp DPC. Alopecia patients, 18 to 70 years old and DPC-suitable, served as donors. Unique molecular identifiers were linked by the library to individual cDNA molecules. TCRdb ran MiXCR on the RACE reads and lists one entry per CDR3 protein. The sample lists about 69,000 distinct CDR3 sequences, about 32% occurring once. The sample originates from a study of human T cells and chemical hapten exposure. Study at large: Patients were given diphenylcyclopropenone on the scalp weekly across the roughly 25-week study.

Per the germline V gene, CDR1 is MNHNY and CDR2 is SVGAGI (reference sequence). The CDR3 consists of 14 residues. Trimming removed 6 bases from V and 7 bases from J, with 16 bases in between. Source: whole blood, taken in connection with sensitization to the hapten diphenylcyclopropenone (DPC). The receptor's source is a man in his forties or fifties with alopecia areata. Some clones in this sample may be carry-over from other donors' samples. The rearrangement links TRBV6-6 to TRBJ1-5; tentative D call: TRBD1 (6 bases). The CDR3 protein is CASSIQGLGQPQHF. Written as DNA, the CDR3 is TGTGCCAGCAGCATACAGGGACTTGGGCAGCCCCAGCATTTT.